The 5 T cell receptor beta chains below were found in one sample sequenced in a study of OX40 agonist ivuxolimab in advanced cancers. Only in-frame clones appear in the TCRdb table, and some are missing; sequencing was by immunoSEQ multiplex PCR. The repertoire holds 62,000 or so clones, with around nine tenths as singletons. This sample comprised CD4+ or CD8+ T cells sorted from blood, obtained in a trial of the OX40 agonist ivuxolimab. The receptors come from an adult with an advanced solid tumor such as melanoma, head and neck, liver or kidney cancer.

CDR3 coding DNA: TGTGCCATCAAGGCGGGACAGGGGCGGACTAACTATGGCTACACCTTC. This translates into CAIKAGQGRTNYGYTF. The chain recombines TRBV10-3 with TRBJ1-2, with 10 nucleotides matching TRBD1. CDR3 length: 16 amino acids. The junction had 8 bases not matched to a gene; V was cut back by 7 bases and J by 0 bases. Germline CDR1 and CDR2: ENHRY and SYGVKD.

The chain combines TRBV29-1 with TRBJ2-5; TRBD2 is a possible D gene (6 bases). Trimming shortened V by 4 bases and J by 5 bases, and 14 bases separated the two germline ends. CDR3 length: 13 amino acids. Germline V gene data show CDR1 as SQVTM and CDR2 as ANQGSEA. The CDR3 DNA sequence: TGCAGCGTTGTTGGGGGGAGAGGGGAGACCCAGTACTTC. Amino acids: CSVVGGRGETQYF.

This clone was recorded once. The chain has TRBV29-1 and TRBJ2-7; 10 bases line up with TRBD1. The CDR3 is 15 amino acids. J lost 9 bases, V lost 1 base, and 12 bases had no gene match. Per the germline V gene, CDR1 is SQVTM and CDR2 is ANQGSEA. CDR3: CSVEASDRGYGGQYF. The DNA for the CDR3 is TGCAGCGTTGAAGCTTCGGACAGGGGGTATGGAGGGCAGTACTTC.

The chain carries TRBV28 and TRBJ1-1; no definite D call. Germline values: CDR1 MDHEN, CDR2 SYDVKM. V was trimmed by 7 bases and J by 0 bases, leaving 12 bases between them. The CDR3 covers 14 residues. The CDR3, as DNA: TGTGCCAGCATACCGGGCCCCATGAACACTGAAGCTTTCTTT. This gives the protein CASIPGPMNTEAFF.

The V call is TRBV11-2, the J call TRBJ2-7; tentatively, D is TRBD2 (5 bases). This CDR3 region has 15 residues. V dropped 7 bases and J dropped 0 bases, with 16 bases sitting between them. Germline lookup yields CDR1 SGHAT and CDR2 FQNNGV. The CDR3 protein is CASTQTGLSSYEQYF. CDR3 DNA sequence: TGTGCCAGCACCCAGACGGGGTTATCCTCCTACGAGCAGTACTTC.